This T cell receptor beta chain was identified in a study of blood T cell repertoires in COVID-19. Study at large: T cells, B-cell-depleted T cells, or PBMCs provided the cDNA or gDNA that served as material.

Ages ranged from about 18 to 89 years, with residence in 24 US areas. Symptom resolution, clearance, or two negative PCRs marked the recovered donors of Cohort 3. Sequencing was performed with immunoSEQ multiplex PCR; in TCRdb, only in-frame clones are kept and a portion is missing. The sample includes around 200,000 clones, about 85% of them seen just once. V was shortened by 3 bases and J by 3 bases, with 9 bases between the two germline ends. CDR3 size: 13 residues. Germline V gives CDR1 LNHDA, CDR2 SQIVND (reference sequence). The sequencing sample was made of PBMCs or T cells enriched from blood (not recorded which). The chain recombines TRBV19 with TRBJ2-7, with TRBD1 as a possible D gene (5 bases). The clonotype was recovered from a man aged 40-55 years who had recovered from COVID-19. The CDR3 region has the DNA TGTGCCAGTAGTATGAGCCAGGGCTACGAGCAGTACTTC. Protein sequence: CASSMSQGYEQYF.